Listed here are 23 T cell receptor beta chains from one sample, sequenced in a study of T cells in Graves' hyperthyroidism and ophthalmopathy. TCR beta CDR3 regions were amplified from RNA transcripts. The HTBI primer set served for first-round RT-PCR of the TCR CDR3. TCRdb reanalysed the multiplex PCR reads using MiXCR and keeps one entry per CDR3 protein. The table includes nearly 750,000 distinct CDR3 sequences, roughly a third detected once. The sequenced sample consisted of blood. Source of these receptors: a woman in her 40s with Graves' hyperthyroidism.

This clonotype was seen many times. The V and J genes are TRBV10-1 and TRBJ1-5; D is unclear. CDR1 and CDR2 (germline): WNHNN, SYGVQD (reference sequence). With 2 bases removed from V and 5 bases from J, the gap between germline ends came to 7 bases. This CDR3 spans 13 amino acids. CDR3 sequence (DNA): TGCGCCAGCAGTGAGGGGTTGGATCAGCCCCAGCATTTT. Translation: CASSEGLDQPQHF.

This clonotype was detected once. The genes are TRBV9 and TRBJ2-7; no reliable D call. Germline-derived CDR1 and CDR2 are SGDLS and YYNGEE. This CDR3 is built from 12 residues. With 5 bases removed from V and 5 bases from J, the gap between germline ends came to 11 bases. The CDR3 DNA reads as TGTGCCAGCAGGACGGTATGGGACGAGCAGTACTTC. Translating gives CASRTVWDEQYF.

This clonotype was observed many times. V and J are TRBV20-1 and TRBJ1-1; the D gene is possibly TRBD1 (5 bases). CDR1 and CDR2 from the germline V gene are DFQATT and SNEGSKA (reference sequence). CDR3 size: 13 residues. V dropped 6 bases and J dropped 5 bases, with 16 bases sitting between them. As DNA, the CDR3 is TGCAGTGCGCCGATAAGGTGGGGGACTGAAGCTTTCTTT. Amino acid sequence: CSAPIRWGTEAFF.

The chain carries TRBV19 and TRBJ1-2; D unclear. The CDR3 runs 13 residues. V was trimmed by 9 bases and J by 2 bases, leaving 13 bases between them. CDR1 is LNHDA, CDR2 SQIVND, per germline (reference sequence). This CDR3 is CASSAPLNYGYTF. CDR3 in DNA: TGTGCCAGCAGTGCCCCCTTGAACTATGGCTACACCTTC.

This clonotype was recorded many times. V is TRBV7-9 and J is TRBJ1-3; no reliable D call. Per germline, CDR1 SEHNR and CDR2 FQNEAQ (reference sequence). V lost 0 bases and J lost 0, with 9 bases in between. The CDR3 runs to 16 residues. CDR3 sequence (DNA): TGTGCCAGCAGCTTAGCGCCGGGGAGCTCTGGAAACACCATATATTTT. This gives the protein CASSLAPGSSGNTIYF.

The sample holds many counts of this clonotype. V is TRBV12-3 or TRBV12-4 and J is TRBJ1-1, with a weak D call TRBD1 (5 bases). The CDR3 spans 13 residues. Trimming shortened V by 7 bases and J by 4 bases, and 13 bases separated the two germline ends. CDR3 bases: TGTGCCAGCACCGTGACAGACTTCACTGAAGCTTTCTTT. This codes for CASTVTDFTEAFF.

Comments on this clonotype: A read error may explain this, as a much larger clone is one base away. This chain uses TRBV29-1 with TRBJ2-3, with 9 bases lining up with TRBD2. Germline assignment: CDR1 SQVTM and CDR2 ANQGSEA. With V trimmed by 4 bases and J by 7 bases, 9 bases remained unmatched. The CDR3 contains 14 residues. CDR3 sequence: CSVGGGRGGHTQYF. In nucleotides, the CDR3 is TGCAGCGTTGGGGGCGGGAGGGGAGGCCATACGCAGTATTTT.

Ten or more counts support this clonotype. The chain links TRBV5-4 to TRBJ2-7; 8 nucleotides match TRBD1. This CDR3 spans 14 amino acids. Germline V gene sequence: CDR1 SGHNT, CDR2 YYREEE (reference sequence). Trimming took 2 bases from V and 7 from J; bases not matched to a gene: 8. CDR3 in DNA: TGTGCCAGCAGCTTTCCCGACAGGGGCGGAGAGCAGTACTTC. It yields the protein CASSFPDRGGEQYF.

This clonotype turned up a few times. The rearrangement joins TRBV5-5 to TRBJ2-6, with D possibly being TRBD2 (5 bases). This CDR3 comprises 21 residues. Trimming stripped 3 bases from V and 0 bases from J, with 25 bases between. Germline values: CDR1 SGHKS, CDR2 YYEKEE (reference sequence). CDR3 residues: CASSSYVLGSGSGSGANVLTF. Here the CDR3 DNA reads TGTGCCAGCAGCTCTTACGTTTTGGGGTCGGGGTCCGGCTCTGGGGCCAACGTCCTGACTTTC.

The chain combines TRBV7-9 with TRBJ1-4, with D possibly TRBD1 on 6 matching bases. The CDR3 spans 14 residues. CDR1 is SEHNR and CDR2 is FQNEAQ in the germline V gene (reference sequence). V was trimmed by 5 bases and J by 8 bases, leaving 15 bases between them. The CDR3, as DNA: TGTGCCAGCAGCACCGCCGGGGGGCGGGAAAAACTGTTTTTT. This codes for CASSTAGGREKLFF.

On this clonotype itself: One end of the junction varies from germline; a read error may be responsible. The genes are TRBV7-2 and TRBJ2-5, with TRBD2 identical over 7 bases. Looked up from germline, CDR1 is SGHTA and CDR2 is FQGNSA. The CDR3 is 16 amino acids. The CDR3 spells CASSQGRGRIQETQYF. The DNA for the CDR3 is TGCGCCAGCAGCCAAGGGAGGGGCCGTATTCAAGAGACCCAGTACTTC.

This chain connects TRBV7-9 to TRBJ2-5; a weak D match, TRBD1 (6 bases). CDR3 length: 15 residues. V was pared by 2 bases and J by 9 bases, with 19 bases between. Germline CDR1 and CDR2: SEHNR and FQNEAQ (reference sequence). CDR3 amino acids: CASSLYWQGLTAQYF. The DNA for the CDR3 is TGTGCCAGCAGCTTATACTGGCAGGGGCTGACGGCCCAGTACTTC.

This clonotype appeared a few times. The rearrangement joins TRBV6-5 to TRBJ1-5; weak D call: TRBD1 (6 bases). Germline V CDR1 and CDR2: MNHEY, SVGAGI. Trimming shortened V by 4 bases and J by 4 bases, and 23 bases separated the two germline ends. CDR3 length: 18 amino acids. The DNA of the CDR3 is TGTGCCAGCAGTTCGATTATACAGGGTGTGAGGGGAAATCAGCCCCAGCATTTT. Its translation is CASSSIIQGVRGNQPQHF.

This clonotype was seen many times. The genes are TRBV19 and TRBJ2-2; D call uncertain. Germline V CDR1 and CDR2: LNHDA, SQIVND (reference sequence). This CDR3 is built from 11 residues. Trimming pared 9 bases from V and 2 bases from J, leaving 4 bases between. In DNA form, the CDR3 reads TGTGCCAGCAGAAACACCGGGGAGCTGTTTTTT. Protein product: CASRNTGELFF.

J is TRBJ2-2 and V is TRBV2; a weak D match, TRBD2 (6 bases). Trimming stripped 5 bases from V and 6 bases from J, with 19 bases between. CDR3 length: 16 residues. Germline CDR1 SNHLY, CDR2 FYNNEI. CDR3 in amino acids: CASSLDRETRAGELFF. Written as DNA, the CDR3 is TGTGCCAGCAGTTTAGATCGGGAGACGCGCGCCGGGGAGCTGTTTTTT.

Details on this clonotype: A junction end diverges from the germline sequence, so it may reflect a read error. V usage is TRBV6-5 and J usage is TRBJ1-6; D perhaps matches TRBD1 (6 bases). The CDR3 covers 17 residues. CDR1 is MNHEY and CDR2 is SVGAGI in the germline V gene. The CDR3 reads CAGSYSRGGAYNSPLHF. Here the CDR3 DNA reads TGTGCCGGCAGTTACTCGAGGGGGGGTGCGTATAATTCACCCCTCCACTTT.

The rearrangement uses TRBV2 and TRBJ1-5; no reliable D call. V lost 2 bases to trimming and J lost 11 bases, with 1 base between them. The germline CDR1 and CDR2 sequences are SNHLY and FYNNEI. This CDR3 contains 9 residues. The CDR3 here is CASSESQHF. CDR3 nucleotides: TGTGCCAGCAGTGAATCCCAGCATTTT.

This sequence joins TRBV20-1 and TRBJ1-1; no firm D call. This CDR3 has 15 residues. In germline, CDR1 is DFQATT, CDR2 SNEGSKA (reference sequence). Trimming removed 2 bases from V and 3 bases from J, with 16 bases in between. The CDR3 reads CSARPDRVWDTEAFF. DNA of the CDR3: TGCAGTGCTAGACCCGATAGGGTCTGGGACACTGAAGCTTTCTTT.

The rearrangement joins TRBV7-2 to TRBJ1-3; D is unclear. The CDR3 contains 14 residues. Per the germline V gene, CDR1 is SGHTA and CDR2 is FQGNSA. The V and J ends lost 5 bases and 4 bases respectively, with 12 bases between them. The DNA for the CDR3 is TGTGCCAGCAGCCGCATGCTCCAGGGAAACACCATATATTTT. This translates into CASSRMLQGNTIYF.

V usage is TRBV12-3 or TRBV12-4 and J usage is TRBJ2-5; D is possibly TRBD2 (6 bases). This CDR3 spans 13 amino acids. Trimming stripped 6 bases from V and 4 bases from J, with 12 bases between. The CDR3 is CASSRAGGETQYF. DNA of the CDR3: TGTGCCAGCAGCAGAGCCGGGGGAGAGACCCAGTACTTC.

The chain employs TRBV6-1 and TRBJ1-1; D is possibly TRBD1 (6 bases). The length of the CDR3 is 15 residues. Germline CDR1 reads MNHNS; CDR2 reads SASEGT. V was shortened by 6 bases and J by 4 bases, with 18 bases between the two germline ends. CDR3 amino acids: CASSPGGAQPTEAFF. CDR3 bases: TGTGCCAGCAGCCCCGGGGGGGCGCAGCCCACTGAAGCTTTCTTT.

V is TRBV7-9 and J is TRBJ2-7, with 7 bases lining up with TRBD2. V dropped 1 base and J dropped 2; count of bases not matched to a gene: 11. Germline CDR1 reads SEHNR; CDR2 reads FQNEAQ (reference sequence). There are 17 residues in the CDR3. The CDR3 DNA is TGTGCCAGCAGCTTAGGCAAAGCGGCGGGGGAGACCTACGAGCAGTACTTC. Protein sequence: CASSLGKAAGETYEQYF. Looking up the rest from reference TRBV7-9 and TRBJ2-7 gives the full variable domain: DTGVSQNPRHKITKRGQNVTFRCDPISEHNRLYWYRQTLGQGPEFLTYFQNEAQLEKSRLLSDRFSAERPKGSFSTLEIQRTEQGDSAMYLCASSLGKAAGETYEQYFGPGTRLTVT.

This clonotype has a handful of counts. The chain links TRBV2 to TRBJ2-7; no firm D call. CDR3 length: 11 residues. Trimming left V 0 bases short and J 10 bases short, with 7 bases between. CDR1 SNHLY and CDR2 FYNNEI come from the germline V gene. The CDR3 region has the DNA TGTGCCAGCAGTGAAGCCGAGAGACAGTACTTC. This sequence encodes CASSEAERQYF.